This T cell receptor (beta chain) was found in a study of patients and donors after allogeneic stem cell transplantation. The CDR3 loop spans 14 amino acids. Trimming removed 6 bases at V and 9 bases at J, with 18 bases between. MiXCR was run by TCRdb on the RT-PCR reads, yielding one entry per CDR3 protein. The sample carries roughly 960,000 distinct CDR3 sequences, about 20% recorded once. This clonotype was sampled from a human donor who was either an allogeneic HSCT recipient or a stem cell or donor lymphocyte infusion donor (not recorded which). It is not recorded whose cells these are; they may come from a transplant donor. The rearrangement uses TRBV12-3 or TRBV12-4 and TRBJ2-1, with D unclear. Sequenced input: blood, either unsorted or a sorted T cell fraction (not recorded which). CDR3 DNA: TGTGCCAGCAGCAATCGGGCCCGCTACGGTGAGCAGTTCTTC. Its translation is CASSNRARYGEQFF.